This TCR beta chain came from a study of T-cell memory formation after mild COVID-19. Constant-segment primers and 5'RACE yielded cDNA libraries for TCR alpha and TCR beta, each carrying sample barcodes and UMIs. In TCRdb, the 5' RACE reads were re-called with MiXCR into one record per CDR3 protein. The sample includes about 350,000 distinct CDR3 sequences, approximately 15% of them seen just once. About this clonotype itself: Its antigen remains unidentified.

Overall study findings and caveats: There were some responding clones in pre-infection memory, which suggested that cross-reactive memory had joined. Contracting CD8+ clones were enriched in EMRA, CD4+ mainly in CM and EM. Second-wave clones peaking on day 37 lacked confirmed SARS-CoV-2 specificity.

V was trimmed by 4 bases and J by 2 bases, leaving 24 bases between them. The CDR3 sequence is 18 residues long. Germline CDR1 reads SGHRS; CDR2 reads YFSETQ. The sequence came from a man younger than 35 who had mild COVID-19 (a few samples of this study predate the infection). Cell type and time point are not known. The sample was PBMCs or a T cell subset sorted from them (not recorded which). The genes are TRBV5-1 and TRBJ2-5; the D is unclear. CDR3 region: CASSDKGGLRNFQETQYF. The DNA of the CDR3 is TGCGCCAGCAGCGATAAGGGCGGTTTGCGGAATTTTCAAGAGACCCAGTACTTC.